These T cell receptor beta chains were read from a single sample in a study of blood T cell repertoires in COVID-19. Sequencing used immunoSEQ multiplex PCR; TCRdb keeps in-frame clones, though not all of them. Of around 65,000 clones in the sample, around four fifths were seen once. The sequenced material came from peripheral blood. The receptors shown here come from a human donor in a cohort sampled during active COVID-19. Both conserved end residues are part of each CDR3. D genes are given only for firm matches. Part of the rows lack a size; the others show once, few, many or a class for expanded clones.

V	J	D	size	CDR3	DNA
TRBV19	TRBJ2-7	-	-	CASSDRRSYEQYF	TGTGCCAGTAGTGACAGACGTTCCTACGAGCAGTACTTC
TRBV4-1	TRBJ1-4	TRBD1	-	CASSQPGQYNWKEKLFF	TGCGCCAGCAGCCAGCCGGGACAGTATAACTGGAAAGAAAAACTGTTTTTT
TRBV11-2	TRBJ2-2	-	-	CASSLSTGELFF	TGTGCCAGCAGCTTGTCGACCGGGGAGCTGTTTTTT
TRBV7-6	TRBJ2-7	TRBD2	few	CASSLGPAGEPYYEQYF	TGTGCCAGCAGCTTAGGGCCAGCGGGAGAACCCTACTACGAGCAGTACTTC
TRBV19	TRBJ2-5	TRBD1	-	CASSTVTGGSQETQYF	TGTGCCAGTAGTACTGTGACAGGGGGATCCCAAGAGACCCAGTACTTC
TRBV9	TRBJ1-2	TRBD1	-	CASSVGQGANGYTF	TGTGCCAGCAGCGTGGGACAGGGGGCAAATGGCTACACCTTC
TRBV7-2	TRBJ1-5	-	-	CASSLVGSSDQPQHF	TGTGCCAGCAGCTTAGTGGGGAGCTCCGATCAGCCCCAGCATTTT
TRBV25-1	TRBJ2-5	TRBD2	-	CASSDGGGETQYF	TGTGCCAGCAGCGATGGGGGGGGAGAGACCCAGTACTTC
TRBV6-4	TRBJ1-1	TRBD1	few	CASSVDRGGTEAFF	TGTGCCAGCAGTGTGGACAGGGGGGGCACTGAAGCTTTCTTT
TRBV9	TRBJ2-5	TRBD2	-	CASSDPGRGVIETQYF	TGTGCCAGCAGCGACCCAGGCCGGGGGGTAATAGAGACCCAGTACTTC
TRBV11-3	TRBJ2-5	TRBD1	-	CASRHRDRSQETQYF	TGTGCCAGCAGGCATCGGGACAGGTCACAAGAGACCCAGTACTTC
TRBV20-1	TRBJ2-1	-	-	CSANDFGENEQFF	TGCAGTGCTAATGACTTCGGGGAAAATGAGCAGTTCTTC
TRBV24-1	TRBJ2-3	-	-	CATSPLGGASTDTQYF	TGTGCCACCAGCCCTCTTGGCGGAGCTAGCACAGATACGCAGTATTTT
TRBV5-1	TRBJ2-1	-	-	CASRATGLSYNEQFF	TGCGCCAGCAGGGCAACCGGACTATCGTACAATGAGCAGTTCTTC
TRBV5-1	TRBJ2-2	-	-	CASSQGHMNTGELFF	TGCGCCAGCAGCCAGGGACACATGAACACCGGGGAGCTGTTTTTT
TRBV9	TRBJ2-2	-	-	CASRRQDNTGELFF	TGTGCCAGCCGGAGGCAGGACAACACCGGGGAGCTGTTTTTT
TRBV19	TRBJ1-5	TRBD1	-	CASSIQGRGPAGPQHF	TGTGCCAGTAGTATTCAGGGCAGGGGGCCCGCGGGGCCCCAGCATTTT
TRBV12-3/TRBV12-4	TRBJ1-4	-	-	CASSLNYNEKLFF	TGTGCCAGCAGTTTAAATTATAATGAAAAACTGTTTTTT
TRBV7-3	TRBJ1-1	-	-	CASSSQGGGGEAFF	TGTGCCAGCAGCTCCCAGGGAGGGGGAGGTGAAGCTTTCTTT
TRBV5-6	TRBJ2-5	TRBD1	-	CASSSDRGAETQYF	TGTGCCAGCAGCTCAGACAGGGGGGCAGAGACCCAGTACTTC
TRBV6-5	TRBJ2-1	TRBD2	-	CASSFSSGGGNEQFF	TGTGCCAGCAGTTTTTCTAGCGGGGGGGGGAATGAGCAGTTCTTC
TRBV11-2	TRBJ1-3	-	-	CASSLVDRVSGNTIYF	TGTGCCAGCAGCTTAGTTGATCGAGTCTCTGGAAACACCATATATTTT
TRBV7-9	TRBJ1-1	-	-	CASSLRAGENTEAFF	TGTGCCAGCAGCTTACGCGCCGGAGAGAACACTGAAGCTTTCTTT
TRBV12-3/TRBV12-4	TRBJ1-2	-	-	CASSYTGDYGYTF	TGTGCCAGCAGTTATACAGGAGACTATGGCTACACCTTC
TRBV7-3	TRBJ2-3	-	-	CASSTRGSTDTQYF	TGTGCCAGCAGCACCCGGGGTTCCACAGATACGCAGTATTTT
TRBV19	TRBJ1-5	-	-	CASSVAAKQPQHF	TGTGCCAGTAGTGTGGCGGCTAAACAGCCCCAGCATTTT
TRBV28	TRBJ2-7	-	-	CASSFRGLMNEQYF	TGTGCCAGCAGTTTTAGGGGTTTGATGAACGAGCAGTACTTC
TRBV12-3/TRBV12-4	TRBJ1-1	-	-	CASRPRSDTEAFF	TGTGCCAGCAGGCCGAGGTCTGACACTGAAGCTTTCTTT
TRBV19	TRBJ2-7	TRBD1	-	CASRPGTGTYEQYF	TGTGCCAGTAGACCCGGGACAGGGACCTACGAGCAGTACTTC
TRBV19	TRBJ2-2	TRBD1	-	CASSIRQGFKANTGELFF	TGTGCCAGTAGTATCCGACAGGGGTTCAAGGCGAACACCGGGGAGCTGTTTTTT
TRBV6-6	TRBJ2-3	TRBD1	-	CASSYSGTGGDTQYF	TGTGCCAGCAGTTACTCGGGGACAGGGGGAGATACGCAGTATTTT
TRBV6-5	TRBJ1-2	TRBD1	once	CASSRWDRAGGYTF	TGTGCCAGCAGTAGATGGGACAGGGCGGGTGGCTACACCTTC
TRBV7-8	TRBJ1-1	-	-	CASSLERNGGWKAFF	TGTGCCAGCAGCTTAGAACGCAATGGGGGGTGGAAAGCTTTCTTT
TRBV2	TRBJ2-3	TRBD2	-	CASRTGTSGTDTQYF	TGTGCCAGCCGAACCGGGACTAGCGGCACAGATACGCAGTATTTT
TRBV2	TRBJ2-7	TRBD1	-	CASNKGATHEQYF	TGTGCCAGCAATAAGGGGGCGACTCACGAGCAGTACTTC